These T cell receptor beta chains were read from a single sample in a study of cytomegalovirus exposure and HLA in healthy donors. Repertoires were generated with immunoSEQ multiplex PCR, while TCRdb's copy carries only in-frame clones and drops some. This table has approximately 140,000 clones, roughly 80% appearing once. The sequenced material came from PBMCs. Receptors originate from a woman in her 50s in good health and CMV-seronegative. The CDR3 runs from the conserved cysteine through the conserved F or W. Each record gives: J gene, D gene, clone size, V gene, CDR3 DNA, CDR3 protein. D genes are given only for firm matches. Rows may omit the clone size; those that give it use once, few, many or a size class.

>TRBJ1-5|TRBD1|-|TRBV4-1
TGCGCCAGCAGCCAACCCCTCCTGGGGGACAGGGGCTCCCTTAATCGAGCCCAGCATTTT
CASSQPLLGDRGSLNRAQHF
>TRBJ1-1|-|-|TRBV2
TGTGCCAGCAGTGTGTGGAGGGAGGTGAACACTGAAGCTTTCTTT
CASSVWREVNTEAFF
>TRBJ2-5|TRBD2|-|TRBV28
TGTGCCAGCAGTCCTATTGCGGGGGGGTCAGAGACCCAGTACTTC
CASSPIAGGSETQYF
>TRBJ1-5|TRBD1|-|TRBV5-5
TGTGCCAGCAGCCCAGGACAGGTTATCAGCAATCAGCCCCAGCATTTT
CASSPGQVISNQPQHF
>TRBJ1-5|-|few|TRBV7-8
TGTGCCAGCAGCTTAGATGGGCGTCGCAATCAGCCCCAGCATTTT
CASSLDGRRNQPQHF
>TRBJ2-2|-|-|TRBV5-1
TGCGCCAGTTATACGAACACCGGGGAGCTGTTTTTT
CASYTNTGELFF
>TRBJ2-7|TRBD1|-|TRBV18
TGTGCCAGCTCGGGACAGAACTACGAGCAGTACTTC
CASSGQNYEQYF
>TRBJ1-2|-|-|TRBV11-2
TGTGCCAGCAGCCCCCAAGTCCCAGCTAACTATGGCTACACCTTC
CASSPQVPANYGYTF
>TRBJ2-2|TRBD1|-|TRBV19
TGTGCCAGTAGTATAACAGGGGCTCTCGGGGAGCTGTTTTTT
CASSITGALGELFF
>TRBJ1-5|-|-|TRBV6-1
TGTGCCAGCAGTGAATGGGGCGGGGGGATCCAGCATTTT
CASSEWGGGIQHF
>TRBJ1-2|-|-|TRBV14
TGTGCCAGCAGCCAAGTCAGGGGCCAGAGCTATGGCTACACCTTC
CASSQVRGQSYGYTF